This T cell receptor beta chain was documented in a study of T cells in localized non-small cell lung cancer. The study's findings and limits: Longer overall survival was seen with higher T cell density measured in blood.

Concerning this clone: Its antigen is currently unknown.

The protocol was immunoSEQ multiplex PCR, while the TCRdb copy is restricted to in-frame clones and leaves out a portion. The sample has about 3,400 clones, less than 25% seen once. This CDR3 spans 15 amino acids. The V and J ends lost 2 bases and 0 bases respectively, with 10 bases between them. Germline V gives CDR1 MNHGY, CDR2 SAAAGT. The clonotype was recovered from a man between 18 and 55 years old with stage II lung adenocarcinoma. The sequences come from lung tumor tissue, collected before any cancer treatment. The chain combines TRBV6-8 with TRBJ1-1; D is uncertain. The CDR3: CASSYAGSMNTEAFF. The CDR3, as DNA: TGTGCCAGCAGTTACGCCGGGAGCATGAACACTGAAGCTTTCTTT.